This TCR beta chain was obtained from a study of response to subunit inactivated influenza vaccine. TCRdb called the RT-PCR reads again in MiXCR, with one record for every CDR3 protein. The sample carries around 480,000 distinct CDR3 sequences, around 9.9% recorded once. The V gene's germline CDR1 is LNHNV and CDR2 YYDKDF (reference sequence). This CDR3 spans 10 amino acids. The V end was cut by 8 bases, the J end by 5 bases, with 3 bases between. The table lists this clonotype with a few counts. This chain uses TRBV15 with TRBJ2-2, with D unclear. Sequenced material: PBMCs from blood, taken more than 35 days after vaccination. The source is a man aged 50 or older who received an inactivated influenza vaccine. The DNA of the CDR3 is TGTGCCACCGTTACCGGGGAGCTGTTTTTT. The encoded protein is CATVTGELFF.